This note documents a single T cell receptor (beta chain) sequence. As handled by the study authors: Reference gene primer amplification gave nucleated cell count estimates. Here immunoSEQ multiplex PCR was the method, and the copy in TCRdb shows in-frame clones only, minus some. V, J and clone size were drawn from that table, and D and trimming were deduced from the DNA. The sample has more than 400,000 clones; approximately 83% are singletons. The data belong to a study of blood T cell repertoires in COVID-19. Study-wide context: Acute-phase and convalescent COVID-19 samples originated in the United States, Italy and Spain. PBMCs, B-cell-depleted T cells, or T cells were the source of the cDNA or gDNA that made up the material.

This CDR3 contains 15 residues. From germline, CDR1 is MRHNA and CDR2 SNTAGT. V trimming: 6 bases; J trimming: 6 bases; junction bases outside the gene matches: 8. This sequence originates from a human donor in a cohort sampled during active COVID-19. This sequence joins TRBV6-4 and TRBJ2-1; 10 positions agree with TRBD2. Material for sequencing was peripheral blood. The CDR3 spells CASSRGLAGANEQFF. CDR3 DNA: TGTGCCAGCAGCCGAGGGCTAGCGGGAGCCAATGAGCAGTTCTTC.